Here is one TCR beta chain with its context. Its antigen is undetermined. These data come from a study of T-cell memory formation after mild COVID-19. Study-wide points: Some clones that responded were present in memory (sampled pre-infection), which suggests cross-reactive memory joined.

5'RACE with constant-segment primers yielded barcoded, UMI-tagged TCR alpha and TCR beta cDNA libraries. TCRdb reanalysed the 5' RACE reads using MiXCR and keeps one entry per CDR3 protein. The sample includes hundreds of thousands of distinct CDR3 sequences, less than 25% of them seen just once. The germline CDR1 and CDR2 sequences are SGHVS and FQNEAQ. The V and J ends lost 5 bases and 0 bases, in that order; junction bases with no gene match: 7. The length of the CDR3 is 16 residues. This TCR was recovered from an adult woman who had mild COVID-19 (a few samples of this study predate the infection). Cell type and time point are not known. The material sequenced was PBMCs or a T cell subset sorted from them (not recorded which). The chain has TRBV7-8 and TRBJ1-5, with 7 bases fitting TRBD1. CDR3 nucleotide sequence: TGTGCCAGCAGCCTCGGGACAGTTCATAGCAATCAGCCCCAGCATTTT. It is translated as CASSLGTVHSNQPQHF.